These 28 T cell receptor beta chains share one sample of origin, sequenced in a study of identical twins. TCRdb re-called the 5' RACE reads with MiXCR, one entry per CDR3 protein. The sample contains more than 400,000 distinct CDR3 sequences, around 15% of which appear only once. These records were also assigned to another study, of yellow fever vaccine responses in identical twins.

Material: CD4+ T cells sorted from blood. These receptors all come from a woman between 18 and 29 years old in good health.

This clonotype was seen a handful of times. V gene TRBV10-2 combines with J gene TRBJ1-2; D is perhaps TRBD1 (5 bases). The CDR3 runs to 14 residues. V was shortened by 0 bases and J by 4 bases, with 9 bases between the two germline ends. Germline V lookup: CDR1 WSHSY, CDR2 SAAADI. The CDR3 loop reads CASSESGVGYGYTF. The CDR3 nucleotides are TGCGCCAGCAGTGAGTCGGGGGTAGGCTATGGCTACACCTTC.

This clonotype was recorded at least ten times. The chain has TRBV27 and TRBJ2-7; 7 bases are a match to TRBD1. Germline CDR1 MNHEY, CDR2 SMNVEV (reference sequence). CDR3 size: 13 residues. V lost 6 bases and J lost 2; bases outside the gene matches: 4. The CDR3, as DNA: TGTGCCAGCAGAAAGACAGGGACCTACGAGCAGTACGTC. Translated: CASRKTGTYEQYV.

This clonotype was counted ten times or more. V is TRBV29-1 and J is TRBJ2-1; no clear D gene. The CDR3 contains 11 residues. Per germline, CDR1 SQVTM and CDR2 ANQGSEA. V was pared by 5 bases and J by 8 bases, with 10 bases between. This chain's CDR3 is CSVHTGDEQFF. The CDR3 DNA follows: TGCAGCGTTCACACTGGGGATGAGCAGTTCTTC.

The V and J genes are TRBV7-9 and TRBJ2-2, with 7 bases matching TRBD1. Trimming removed 5 bases from V and 2 bases from J; junction bases left unmatched: 5. Germline V gene data show CDR1 as SEHNR and CDR2 as FQNEAQ (reference sequence). This CDR3 is 15 amino acids long. CDR3 loop: CASSNRDRNTGELFF. CDR3 in DNA: TGTGCCAGCAGCAACCGGGACAGAAACACCGGGGAGCTGTTTTTT. The variable domain in full, completed from reference TRBV7-9 and TRBJ2-2, reads DTGVSQNPRHKITKRGQNVTFRCDPISEHNRLYWYRQTLGQGPEFLTYFQNEAQLEKSRLLSDRFSAERPKGSFSTLEIQRTEQGDSAMYLCASSNRDRNTGELFFGEGSRLTVL.

The V and J genes are TRBV20-1 and TRBJ2-1; D may correspond to TRBD1 or TRBD2 (5 bases each). Germline CDR1 and CDR2: DFQATT and SNEGSKA (reference sequence). The CDR3 has 14 amino acids. V shed 3 bases and J shed 5 bases, with 14 bases lying between them. This CDR3 is CSASRGTPHNEQFF. The CDR3 nucleotides read TGCAGTGCTAGTCGTGGGACCCCCCACAATGAGCAGTTCTTC.

The V call is TRBV5-1, the J call TRBJ2-1; D perhaps matches TRBD2 (5 bases). The CDR3 has 16 amino acids. Per the germline V gene, CDR1 is SGHRS and CDR2 is YFSETQ. V shed 0 bases and J shed 0 bases, with 10 bases lying between them. CDR3 coding DNA: TGCGCCAGCAGCTTGGGGTCTGGGAGCTCCTACAATGAGCAGTTCTTC. This sequence encodes CASSLGSGSSYNEQFF.

The V gene is TRBV18, the J gene TRBJ1-6, with 10 bases identical to TRBD1. The CDR3 is 15 amino acids. CDR1 is KGHSH and CDR2 is LQKENI in the germline V gene. The V gene end was trimmed by 4 bases and the J gene end by 12 bases; junction bases not matched to a gene: 9. The CDR3 coding sequence is TGTGCCAGCTCACGTGACGCGGGACAGGGGTTACCCCTCCACTTT. Protein: CASSRDAGQGLPLHF. Full variable domain (outside the CDR3, taken from reference TRBV18 and TRBJ1-6): NAGVMQNPRHLVRRRGQEARLRCSPMKGHSHVYWYRQLPEEGLKFMVYLQKENIIDESGMPKERFSAEFPKEGPSILRIQQVVRGDSAAYFCASSRDAGQGLPLHFGNGTRLTVT.

This clonotype was counted only a few times. The rearrangement joins TRBV20-1 to TRBJ2-1, with 12 nucleotides matching TRBD2. Germline V gives CDR1 DFQATT, CDR2 SNEGSKA (reference sequence). The CDR3 is made up of 14 amino acids. Trimming cost V 3 bases and J 5 bases; bases outside gene matches: 2. CDR3 protein: CSASRLAGDNEQFF. The DNA of the CDR3 is TGCAGTGCTAGTCGACTAGCGGGAGACAATGAGCAGTTCTTC.

The V gene is TRBV3-1, the J gene TRBJ2-3, with D unclear. The CDR3 is made up of 14 amino acids. Germline V gene data show CDR1 as LGHDT and CDR2 as YNNKEL (reference sequence). The V end lost 1 base, the J end lost 8 bases, and 13 bases lay between the germline ends. CDR3 nucleotide sequence: TGTGCCAGCAGCCAAGTCCGGGCCGTCAGTACGCAGTATTTT. This codes for CASSQVRAVSTQYF.

The rearrangement uses TRBV4-1 and TRBJ2-7; 16 bases are a match to TRBD2. The ends lost 1 base at V and 7 bases at J; junction bases unmatched: 10. Germline V gene data show CDR1 as MGHRA and CDR2 as YSYEKL. This CDR3 comprises 18 residues. This CDR3 is CASSQVIGTSGRASEQYF. The CDR3 DNA follows: TGCGCCAGCAGCCAAGTCATCGGGACTAGCGGGAGGGCCAGTGAGCAGTACTTC.

The chain carries TRBV10-1 and TRBJ2-7; 7 bases line up with TRBD1. This CDR3 region has 12 residues. The trim removed 9 bases at V and 3 bases at J, leaving 5 bases unmatched. Germline V gives CDR1 WNHNN, CDR2 SYGVQD (reference sequence). The CDR3, as DNA: TGCGCCAGAGGGACAGAGTACTACGAGCAGTACTTC. The encoded protein is CARGTEYYEQYF.

This clonotype showed up just a few times. The chain recombines TRBV20-1 with TRBJ2-3, with D hard to call. Germline V lookup: CDR1 DFQATT, CDR2 SNEGSKA (reference sequence). The CDR3 has 15 amino acids. Trimming cost V 0 bases and J 0 bases, with 10 bases left between them. In nucleotides, the CDR3 is TGCAGTGCTAGAGATACGGCAGGTAGCACAGATACGCAGTATTTT. As protein: CSARDTAGSTDTQYF.

In this sample, this clonotype turned up a few times. This chain's CDR3 is CASTGGTGTYEQYF. The CDR3 DNA reads TGTGCCAGCACGGGGGGGACAGGAACCTACGAGCAGTACTTC. The chain uses TRBV6-1 and TRBJ2-7, with D possibly called TRBD1 or TRBD2 (8 bases each). V was pared by 7 bases and J by 2 bases, with 15 bases between. CDR3 length: 14 residues. CDR1 MNHNS and CDR2 SASEGT come from the germline V gene.

This clonotype turned up a few times. CDR3 in DNA: TGTGCCAGCAGTTTTTCGACTAGCGGGAGCACTGATGAGCAGTTCTTC. This translates into CASSFSTSGSTDEQFF. The chain has TRBV12-3 or TRBV12-4 and TRBJ2-1; TRBD2 matches 12 bases. V was clipped by 3 bases and J by 8 bases; unmatched bases: 8. There are 16 residues in the CDR3.

J is TRBJ2-1 and V is TRBV7-8, with 7 bases that match TRBD2. Germline trimming cut 6 bases from V and 5 bases from J; bases unmatched to any gene: 4. Germline V gene data show CDR1 as SGHVS and CDR2 as FQNEAQ. The CDR3 totals 13 residues. The CDR3 protein is CASRLAENNEQFF. CDR3 coding DNA: TGTGCCAGCAGGCTAGCGGAAAACAATGAGCAGTTCTTC. The complete variable domain, with remaining parts taken from reference TRBV7-8 and TRBJ2-1, reads GAGVSQSPRYKVAKRGQDVALRCDPISGHVSLFWYQQALGQGPEFLTYFQNEAQLDKSGLPSDRFFAERPEGSVSTLKIQRTQQEDSAVYLCASRLAENNEQFFGPGTRLTVL.

This clonotype appeared a few times. The V and J genes are TRBV9 and TRBJ1-6, with D hard to call. V was clipped by 0 bases and J by 4 bases, with 8 bases between them. CDR1 and CDR2 (germline): SGDLS, YYNGEE. This CDR3 contains 15 residues. This CDR3 reads CASSVDGRYNSPLHF. DNA for the CDR3: TGTGCCAGCAGCGTAGATGGGCGGTATAATTCACCCCTCCACTTT.

This clonotype was seen repeatedly, ten times or more. The chain combines TRBV12-3 or TRBV12-4 with TRBJ2-1; D possibly corresponds to TRBD2 (5 bases). This CDR3 contains 14 residues. Between the trimmed V and J ends, which lost 5 bases and 2 bases, there was a span of 10 bases. The CDR3, as DNA: TGTGCCAGCAGTCCAAAGGGAGCCTACAATGAGCAGTTCTTC. Its translation is CASSPKGAYNEQFF.

This clonotype turned up a few times. V gene TRBV3-1 combines with J gene TRBJ2-1; D possibly corresponds to TRBD2 (5 bases). This CDR3 is built from 15 residues. Trimming left V 0 bases short and J 10 bases short, with 16 bases between. The germline V gene encodes CDR1 LGHDT and CDR2 YNNKEL (reference sequence). This CDR3 is CASSQDPTRSGEQFF. CDR3 in DNA: TGTGCCAGCAGCCAAGATCCAACTAGGAGTGGGGAGCAGTTCTTC.

The J gene is TRBJ2-5, the V gene TRBV28; no definite D call. Trimming pared 3 bases from V and 5 bases from J, leaving 10 bases between. The CDR3 contains 13 residues. The germline CDR1 and CDR2 sequences are MDHEN and SYDVKM. CDR3 nucleotide sequence: TGTGCCAGCAGTTTCCCCCGGGTGGAGACCCAGTACTTC. Translating it yields CASSFPRVETQYF.

There are a few counts of this clonotype. The chain is built from TRBV24-1 and TRBJ2-7; D perhaps matches TRBD1 (5 bases). Per germline, CDR1 KGHDR and CDR2 SFDVKD. Trimming took 4 bases from V and 4 from J, leaving 16 bases between them. CDR3 length equals 15 residues. The CDR3, as DNA: TGTGCCACCAGTGACGCCCAACCGGACATATACGAGCAGTACTTC. Residues: CATSDAQPDIYEQYF.

This chain joins TRBV5-1 and TRBJ2-3; 7 nucleotides line up with TRBD2. The J segment lost 2 bases and the V segment lost 0 bases, leaving 6 bases of the junction unmatched. The CDR3 has 16 amino acids. CDR1 and CDR2 from the germline V gene are SGHRS and YFSETQ. The CDR3 protein is CASSLALTSPTDTQYF. Written as DNA, the CDR3 is TGCGCCAGCAGCTTGGCCTTGACTAGCCCCACAGATACGCAGTATTTT.

The chain recombines TRBV18 with TRBJ2-3; D unresolved. This CDR3 has 15 amino acids. V shed 3 bases and J shed 0 bases, with 10 bases lying between them. Germline V lookup: CDR1 KGHSH, CDR2 LQKENI. CDR3 amino acids: CASSPLAKSTDTQYF. The CDR3 coding sequence is TGTGCCAGCTCACCCCTTGCCAAAAGCACAGATACGCAGTATTTT.

V and J are TRBV7-9 and TRBJ2-4, with TRBD2 matching over 7 bases. Germline CDR1 reads SEHNR; CDR2 reads FQNEAQ (reference sequence). V was clipped by 5 bases and J by 7 bases; unmatched bases: 11. The CDR3 length is 15 residues. CDR3 region: CASSQWRERENIQYF. CDR3 DNA sequence: TGTGCCAGCAGCCAGTGGCGGGAGAGGGAGAACATTCAGTACTTC.

The table lists this clonotype with a few counts. The chain couples TRBV20-1 to TRBJ2-5; D remains unclear. V lost 1 base, J lost 2 bases, and 8 bases lay in between. CDR3 length equals 13 residues. Germline CDR1 is DFQATT and CDR2 is SNEGSKA (reference sequence). CDR3 nucleotide sequence: TGCAGTGCTAGAGCGCGAGTTCAAGAGACCCAGTACTTC. This encodes CSARARVQETQYF.

The chain is built from TRBV4-2 and TRBJ2-3; D is possibly TRBD2 (6 bases). Germline CDR1 reads LGHNA; CDR2 reads YNFKEQ. Trimming stripped 1 base from V and 9 bases from J, with 23 bases between. This CDR3 comprises 17 residues. The CDR3 spells CASSQGYRDSGSGTQYF. The CDR3 bases are TGTGCCAGCAGCCAAGGGTACCGGGACTCAGGTAGTGGGACGCAGTATTTT.

The chain uses TRBV6-5 and TRBJ1-2; D is ambiguous. The CDR3 length is 11 residues. Trimming removed 4 bases from V and 8 bases from J, with 8 bases in between. Germline V gene sequence: CDR1 MNHEY, CDR2 SVGAGI. CDR3 in DNA: TGTGCCAGCAGTTCCGGTCGGGGCTACACCTTC. The encoded protein is CASSSGRGYTF.

The chain uses TRBV6-1 and TRBJ2-3, with a weak D call TRBD1 (6 bases). The CDR3 spans 15 residues. The germline gives CDR1 MNHNS, CDR2 SASEGT. Trimming cost V 2 bases and J 5 bases, with 14 bases left between them. CDR3: CASSEQGMLGDTQYF. CDR3 nucleotide sequence: TGTGCCAGCAGTGAACAGGGGATGTTAGGAGATACGCAGTATTTT.

The gene calls are TRBV3-1 and TRBJ1-2; no firm D call. The CDR3 covers 13 residues. Trimming shortened V by 1 base and J by 7 bases, and 10 bases separated the two germline ends. Germline loops: CDR1 LGHDT, CDR2 YNNKEL (reference sequence). The CDR3 reads CASSQVSFGGYTF. In nucleotides, the CDR3 is TGTGCCAGCAGCCAAGTATCTTTCGGTGGCTACACCTTC. Variable domain in full (rest from reference TRBV3-1 and TRBJ1-2): DTAVSQTPKYLVTQMGNDKSIKCEQNLGHDTMYWYKQDSKKFLKIMFSYNNKELIINETVPNRFSPKSPDKAHLNLHINSLELGDSAVYFCASSQVSFGGYTFGSGTRLTVV.